Listed below are T cell receptor beta chains from one sample, sequenced in a study of T cell responses to AZD1222 COVID-19 vaccine. Some clones are missing from TCRdb's copy, which holds only in-frame ones; the method was immunoSEQ multiplex PCR. The sample carries 95,000 to 120,000 clones, roughly nine tenths recorded once. The sequencing here drew on peripheral blood, taken on day 0 of MenACWY control vaccination. The source of these receptors is an adult in good health. The CDR3 runs from the conserved cysteine through the conserved F or W. A D gene is named only where the DNA matches it firmly. The listing skips clone size in some rows; elsewhere it reads once, few, many or a size class.

>.|.|TRBJ1-4|TRBV11-2
CASSLERTDEKLFF
TGTGCCAGCAGCTTAGAACGGACGGATGAAAAACTGTTTTTT
>.|.|TRBJ2-3|TRBV7-9
CASSLRAIRGDTQYF
TGTGCCAGCAGCTTACGGGCGATCAGGGGAGATACGCAGTATTTT
>.|.|TRBJ1-1|TRBV6-5
CASSYQGRQANTEAFF
TGTGCCAGCAGTTATCAAGGTCGGCAGGCGAACACTGAAGCTTTCTTT
>.|.|TRBJ2-5|TRBV5-4
CASSPTGQETQYF
TGTGCCAGCAGCCCCACGGGACAAGAGACCCAGTACTTC
>few|TRBD2|TRBJ2-7|TRBV10-1
CASSAGGGFVEQYF
TGCGCCAGCAGTGCCGGGGGGGGTTTCGTCGAGCAGTACTTC
>.|.|TRBJ1-5|TRBV19
CASSIGRGQPQHF
TGTGCCAGTAGTATAGGTCGCGGTCAGCCCCAGCATTTT
>.|TRBD2|TRBJ2-7|TRBV29-1
CSVSTSGSYEQYF
TGCAGCGTATCGACTAGCGGCAGTTACGAGCAGTACTTC
>.|TRBD1|TRBJ1-6|TRBV7-9
CASSEDRQGPLHF
TGTGCCAGCAGCGAAGACCGACAGGGCCCCCTCCACTTT
>.|TRBD2|TRBJ2-2|TRBV6-5
CASSTGGGNTGELFF
TGTGCCAGCTCCACTGGCGGGGGGAACACCGGGGAGCTGTTTTTT
>.|.|TRBJ2-3|TRBV3-1/TRBV3-2
CASSQADTQYF
TGTGCCAGCAGCCAAGCAGATACGCAGTATTTT
>.|.|TRBJ2-2|TRBV24-1
CATSDLRAGPGELFF
TGTGCCACCAGTGATTTGCGGGCGGGGCCCGGGGAGCTGTTTTTT
>.|TRBD1|TRBJ1-6|TRBV25-1
CASRGQTSNSPLHF
TGTGCCAGCAGGGGACAGACCTCTAATTCACCCCTCCACTTT
>.|TRBD1|TRBJ1-1|TRBV11-2
CASTTTVRQGSTEAFF
TGTGCCAGCACCACGACGGTGAGACAGGGGAGCACTGAAGCTTTCTTT
>.|TRBD1|TRBJ2-7|TRBV24-1
CATSDSGQGRRYEQYF
TGTGCCACCAGTGATTCGGGACAGGGGAGGCGATACGAGCAGTACTTC
>.|TRBD2|TRBJ2-4|TRBV14
CASSQNSGGIAKNIQYF
TGTGCCAGCAGCCAAAATAGCGGGGGGATAGCCAAAAACATTCAGTACTTC
>.|.|TRBJ2-7|TRBV7-8
CASSARDGTYEQYF
TGTGCCAGCAGCGCCAGGGACGGAACCTACGAGCAGTACTTC